The next 6 T cell receptor beta chains were all read from a single sample in a study of blood T cell repertoires in COVID-19 (dated by TCRdb to 2018 to 2020). Library generation was performed with the immunoSEQ multiplex PCR assay. TCRdb took over this immuneACCESS table, retaining in-frame rearrangements with V and J assigned. Such tables are incomplete; in checked studies, under half of the missing clones stem from an unresolved V gene, and the remainder is unexplained. For this sample there are 45,000 to 55,000 clones; 86% appear just once. Jointly, the top ten make up roughly 25% of the sample. The sample comprised peripheral blood. Receptor source: a woman aged 80 or older with acute or convalescent COVID-19.

The V call is TRBV19, the J call TRBJ1-1; D may be TRBD1 (5 bases). Germline V CDR1 and CDR2: LNHDA, SQIVND (reference sequence). The CDR3 is 13 amino acids. Trimming shortened V by 7 bases and J by 3 bases, and 12 bases separated the two germline ends. CDR3 loop: CASTALGHTEAFF. For the CDR3, the DNA is TGTGCCAGTACTGCCTTGGGGCACACTGAAGCTTTCTTT. Complete variable domain (other parts from reference TRBV19 and TRBJ1-1): DGGITQSPKYLFRKEGQNVTLSCEQNLNHDAMYWYRQDPGQGLRLIYYSQIVNDFQKGDIAEGYSVSREKKESFPLTVTSAQKNPTAFYLCASTALGHTEAFFGQGTRLTVV.

The chain combines TRBV19 with TRBJ1-6; 8 bases line up with TRBD1. Trimming took 7 bases from V and 7 from J; bases not matched to a gene: 12. The CDR3 loop spans 16 amino acids. Germline V lookup: CDR1 LNHDA, CDR2 SQIVND (reference sequence). This CDR3 reads CASTPLWTGWNSPLHF. The CDR3 nucleotides read TGTGCCAGTACCCCCTTATGGACAGGGTGGAATTCACCCCTCCACTTT.

The chain combines TRBV6-4 with TRBJ2-7; TRBD1 matches at 7 bases. V gave up 0 bases and J gave up 5 bases; unmatched junction bases: 7. The length of the CDR3 is 15 residues. CDR1 MRHNA and CDR2 SNTAGT come from the germline V gene. In DNA, the CDR3 is TGTGCCAGCAGTGACTCGTCCCAGGGGGTCCACGAGCAGTACTTC. Encoded protein: CASSDSSQGVHEQYF.

V is TRBV18 and J is TRBJ1-6, with 9 bases fitting TRBD1. CDR3 size: 15 residues. Germline lookup yields CDR1 KGHSH and CDR2 LQKENI. V lost 6 bases, J lost 8 bases, and 8 bases stayed unmatched. CDR3: CASSGVTGGDSPLHF. CDR3 sequence (DNA): TGTGCCAGCTCTGGTGTGACAGGGGGGGATTCACCCCTCCACTTT.

The chain employs TRBV9 and TRBJ2-1, with TRBD2 matching 10 bases. The CDR3 totals 16 residues. Germline V gives CDR1 SGDLS, CDR2 YYNGEE. The trim removed 0 bases at V and 7 bases at J, leaving 7 bases unmatched. The CDR3 region has the DNA TGTGCCAGCAGCGTAGGCCCAGCGGGGGGGCCAAATGAGCAGTTCTTC. This gives the protein CASSVGPAGGPNEQFF.

The chain carries TRBV25-1 and TRBJ1-2; TRBD1 matches at 9 bases. The CDR3 consists of 14 residues. Trimming removed 8 bases from V and 8 bases from J; junction bases left unmatched: 12. Per the germline V gene, CDR1 is MGHDK and CDR2 is SYGVNS. CDR3 region: CASHETGGARGYTF. The CDR3 DNA follows: TGTGCCAGCCATGAAACAGGGGGCGCTCGGGGCTACACCTTC.